This T cell receptor (beta chain) was obtained from a study of technical replicates of blood from a few donors. The table came from immunoSEQ multiplex PCR; TCRdb's copy has only in-frame clones and leaves some out. The sample comprises fewer than 85,000 clones, approximately 94% of which are singletons, and 0.25% rests with the top ten. CDR1 is SGHRS and CDR2 is YFSETQ in the germline V gene. Trimming left V 0 bases short and J 3 bases short, with 10 bases between. There are 15 residues in the CDR3. J is TRBJ2-1 and V is TRBV5-1; no firm D call. This TCR came from a human donor in good health. The sample comprised T cells isolated from PBMCs. The CDR3: CASSLAEVSYNEQFF. The CDR3 nucleotides are TGCGCCAGCAGCTTGGCCGAGGTAAGCTACAATGAGCAGTTCTTC.